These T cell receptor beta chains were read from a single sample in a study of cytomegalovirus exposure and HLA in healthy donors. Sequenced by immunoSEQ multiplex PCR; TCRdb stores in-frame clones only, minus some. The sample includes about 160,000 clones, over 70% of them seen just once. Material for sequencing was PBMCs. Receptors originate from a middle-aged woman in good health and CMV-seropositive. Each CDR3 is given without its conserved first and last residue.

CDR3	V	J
ASSATGPDTEAF	TRBV10-1	TRBJ1-1
ASSKTQGGYT	TRBV7-9	TRBJ1-2
ASSVGTAVGNTIY	TRBV9	TRBJ1-3
ASRAPKLHTEAF	TRBV6-6	TRBJ1-1
ASSINTENTEAF	TRBV5-1	TRBJ1-1
ASSIRGLGETQY	TRBV19	TRBJ2-5
ASSPQGAKETQY	TRBV7-2	TRBJ2-5
ATSRGLDTDTQY	TRBV15	TRBJ2-3
ASSTGLTNEKLF	TRBV5-6	TRBJ1-4
ASSIGSTGELF	TRBV19	TRBJ2-2
AANSGTGGPDEKLF	TRBV30	TRBJ1-4